This T cell receptor beta chain was recorded in a study of metastatic and nonmetastatic thyroid tumors. CDR3 length: 15 residues. Germline V gene lookup returns CDR1 DFQATT and CDR2 SNEGSKA (reference sequence). With 1 base removed from V and 1 base from J, the gap between germline ends came to 12 bases. MiXCR re-clonotyped the PCR reads for TCRdb. Among approximately 70,000 clones listed, just over 4% were seen once. Broader study findings: Versus benign nodules, malignant thyroid tumors reportedly had significantly higher TCR beta diversity, in blood and tumor.

Every patient underwent thyroid surgery untreated. This clone was recorded at least ten times. Its antigen is not identified. Other DNA variants within this sample encode the same CDR3. This chain uses TRBV20-1 with TRBJ2-3; D uncertain. The specimen sequenced was blood. This sequence was found in a female donor with papillary thyroid cancer or a benign thyroid nodule (not recorded which). Some clones in this sample may be carry-over from other donors' samples. CDR3 in amino acids: CSARADYLGTDTQYF. In DNA, the CDR3 is TGCAGTGCTAGAGCGGATTATCTGGGCACAGATACGCAGTATTTT.